A selection of T cell receptor beta chains follows, all from one sample in a study of technical replicates of blood from several donors. Measured with immunoSEQ multiplex PCR; TCRdb has only the in-frame clones, and not every one. The table lists approximately 73,000 clones, around 93% of them singletons, with roughly 0.41% in the top ten. The source material was T cells isolated from PBMCs. The receptors stem from a human donor in good health. The CDR3 runs from the conserved cysteine through the conserved F or W. Fields, in order: CDR3 length, J gene, clone size, V gene, D gene, CDR3 DNA, CDR3 protein. The D gene is left open where the match is weak. Some rows mark clone size as missing; the rest say once, few, many or name a class of expanded clone.

15 TRBJ2-1 NA TRBV6-1 TRBD1 TGTGCCAGCAGCGGGACAGGCCAGGTATTCTATGAGCAGTTCTTC CASSGTGQVFYEQFF
14 TRBJ1-1 NA TRBV5-6 NA TGTGCCAGCAGCTTGTCACAGGGCCCCGCTGAAGCTTTCTTT CASSLSQGPAEAFF
11 TRBJ2-7 NA TRBV27 NA TGTGCCAGCAGTTCCCTATACGAGCAGTACTTC CASSSLYEQYF
14 TRBJ1-3 NA TRBV9 NA TGTGCCAGCAGCGTTATAGATCTGGGAAACACCATATATTTT CASSVIDLGNTIYF
15 TRBJ1-3 NA TRBV6-5 NA TGTGCCAGCAGTTACTCGCTAGGCTCTGGAAACACCATATATTTT CASSYSLGSGNTIYF
14 TRBJ2-7 once TRBV15 NA TGTGCCACCAGCGCCCGGGACAAGGCCTACGAGCAGTACTTC CATSARDKAYEQYF
16 TRBJ1-2 once TRBV9 TRBD1 TGTGCCAGCAGCGTAGGGAGGGACAGGAACCCGCGCGGCTACACCTTC CASSVGRDRNPRGYTF
15 TRBJ2-3 NA TRBV9 NA TGTGCCAGCAGCGTAGTTCAGGGGTACACAGATACGCAGTATTTT CASSVVQGYTDTQYF
14 TRBJ2-3 NA TRBV30 TRBD2 TGTGCCTGGCAGCTAGCGGCCATCACAGATACGCAGTATTTT CAWQLAAITDTQYF
14 TRBJ1-4 NA TRBV7-9 NA TGTGCCAGCAGCTTAAGCCATCTGCATGAAAAACTGTTTTTT CASSLSHLHEKLFF
15 TRBJ2-7 NA TRBV7-6 TRBD2 TGTGCCAGCAGCTCTCCTAGCGGGAGGTTCTACGAGCAGTACTTC CASSSPSGRFYEQYF
16 TRBJ2-5 NA TRBV5-1 TRBD2 TGCGCCAGCAGCTTGGGCCTAACTAGCGGACAAGAGACCCAGTACTTC CASSLGLTSGQETQYF
15 TRBJ2-5 NA TRBV5-1 TRBD1 TGCGCCAGCAGCTCAGACAGGGGGCTGGAAGAGACCCAGTACTTC CASSSDRGLEETQYF
18 TRBJ2-2 NA TRBV10-3 NA TGTGCCATCAGTGAGCCCCCAGCCGGGACACTCGACACCGGGGAGCTGTTTTTT CAISEPPAGTLDTGELFF
15 TRBJ2-4 NA TRBV11-2 TRBD1 TGTGCCAGCAGCTTAGGGGCCAGGGGGCAAAACATTCAGTACTTC CASSLGARGQNIQYF
16 TRBJ1-4 NA TRBV4-1 NA TGCGCCAGCAGCCAAGATGGGAGGGGGACCTTAGAAAAACTGTTTTTT CASSQDGRGTLEKLFF
14 TRBJ2-2 NA TRBV18 NA TGTGCCAGCTCACCGGGCAGGGACACCGGGGAGCTGTTTTTT CASSPGRDTGELFF
16 TRBJ2-3 NA TRBV19 TRBD1 TGTGCCAGTAGCTCCGGGACAGGGGGTAGCACAGATACGCAGTATTTT CASSSGTGGSTDTQYF
15 TRBJ2-1 NA TRBV4-3 TRBD2 TGCGCCAGCAGCCAAGACCCGCGGGAGGGCCGAGAGCAGTTCTTC CASSQDPREGREQFF
11 TRBJ1-2 NA TRBV6-5 NA TGTGCCAGCGGGGCGGTCTATGGCTACACCTTC CASGAVYGYTF
18 TRBJ1-5 NA TRBV27 NA TGTGCCAGCAGTTTATGGGCAGGGGAGGGCTATAGCAATCAGCCCCAGCATTTT CASSLWAGEGYSNQPQHF
14 TRBJ2-2 once TRBV28 NA TGTGCCAGCCTGGGACACCCTAACACCGGGGAGCTGTTTTTT CASLGHPNTGELFF
16 TRBJ1-4 once TRBV5-1 NA TGCGCCAGCAGCTCCGAGGGGACTCTTGTTAATGAAAAACTGTTTTTT CASSSEGTLVNEKLFF
14 TRBJ2-1 NA TRBV6-5 TRBD2 TGTGCCAGCAGCCGAGGACTAGCGGGAGGGTGGCAGTTCTTC CASSRGLAGGWQFF
13 TRBJ1-5 once TRBV29-1 TRBD1 TGCAGCGCCGGACAGGGGGGTAATCAGCCCCAGCATTTT CSAGQGGNQPQHF
17 TRBJ2-5 NA TRBV11-3 NA TGTGCCAGCAGCTTAGCTTGGGCCAGCTCCCCGGTGGAGACCCAGTACTTC CASSLAWASSPVETQYF
16 TRBJ2-1 NA TRBV29-1 NA TGCAGCGTTGAAGATCGCCGGGAGAGCTCCTACAATGAGCAGTTCTTC CSVEDRRESSYNEQFF
14 TRBJ1-1 NA TRBV27 NA TGTGCCAGCAGTTTCTATCCCCCAGGGACTGAAGCTTTCTTT CASSFYPPGTEAFF
14 TRBJ2-3 NA TRBV7-2 NA TGTGCCAGCAGCTTATTGTCCAGTTCGGATACGCAGTATTTT CASSLLSSSDTQYF
13 TRBJ1-3 NA TRBV2 NA TGTGCCAGCAACGCGGACTCTGGAAACACCATATATTTT CASNADSGNTIYF
16 TRBJ1-1 NA TRBV5-1 NA TGCGCCAGCAGCTCCCAGACAGATCTTATGAACACTGAAGCTTTCTTT CASSSQTDLMNTEAFF
15 TRBJ1-4 NA TRBV7-2 NA TGTGCCAGCACTCACCGCCCGGGGATAGGGGAAAAACTGTTTTTT CASTHRPGIGEKLFF
14 TRBJ2-1 NA TRBV29-1 NA TGCAGCGTTATCCCACGGACAGTCTACAATGAGCAGTTCTTC CSVIPRTVYNEQFF
14 TRBJ1-5 few TRBV30 NA TGTGCCTGGAGTGTCACAGGTTGGAATCAGCCCCAGCATTTT CAWSVTGWNQPQHF
15 TRBJ2-7 NA TRBV7-9 NA TGTGCCAGCATGGTACCGGGACTCAGCTCCTACGAGCAGTACTTC CASMVPGLSSYEQYF
16 TRBJ2-3 NA TRBV5-5 TRBD2 TGTGCCAGCAGCAGGACTAGCGGAGCATCCACAGATACGCAGTATTTT CASSRTSGASTDTQYF
13 TRBJ2-7 NA TRBV7-9 TRBD2 TGTGCCAGCAGCTTAGCGGGGGGGGACGAGCAGTACTTC CASSLAGGDEQYF
13 TRBJ1-1 NA TRBV18 TRBD1 TGTGCCAGCTCCGGGACAGGCGGGAATGAAGCTTTCTTT CASSGTGGNEAFF
14 TRBJ2-3 NA TRBV11-2 NA TGTGCCAGCAGCTTAGAGATTAGCGCAGATACGCAGTATTTT CASSLEISADTQYF
11 TRBJ1-1 few TRBV5-1 NA TGCGCCAGCAGCTACCGGGAGGAAGCTTTCTTT CASSYREEAFF
15 TRBJ2-5 NA TRBV7-9 TRBD2 TGTGCCAGCAGCTTAAAGCGGGGTGTACAAGAGACCCAGTACTTC CASSLKRGVQETQYF
14 TRBJ1-2 NA TRBV9 NA TGTGCCAGCAGCGTAGGGGGAGGCAGCTATGGCTACACCTTC CASSVGGGSYGYTF
13 TRBJ1-5 NA TRBV6-5 NA TGTGCCAGCACCAGGGCCCCCAATCAGCCCCAGCATTTT CASTRAPNQPQHF
14 TRBJ1-1 NA TRBV15 NA TGTGCCACCAGCAGAGGGATTGCGGGCGCTGAAGCTTTCTTT CATSRGIAGAEAFF
13 TRBJ2-7 NA TRBV6-1 TRBD2 TGTGCCAGCAGTGAAGGTGAGAGCGGGAGGTGGTACTTC CASSEGESGRWYF
15 TRBJ2-3 NA TRBV28 NA TGTGCCAGCAGTTTGCGGGCAGGGGGAGGAGATACGCAGTATTTT CASSLRAGGGDTQYF
14 TRBJ1-5 NA TRBV10-3 TRBD1 TGTGCCATCAGTGAGAGCGACAGGGGTGGGCCCCAGCATTTT CAISESDRGGPQHF
11 TRBJ1-2 NA TRBV29-1 NA TGCAGCGTTGAGTCAGGGTACGGCTACACCTTC CSVESGYGYTF
14 TRBJ1-1 once TRBV27 NA TGTGCCAGCAGTTTAGGCAACGTGAACACTGAAGCTTTCTTT CASSLGNVNTEAFF
17 TRBJ2-1 NA TRBV4-3 NA TGCGCCAGCAGCTTACGGGACTCCGGGTTTTCCTACAATGAGCAGTTCTTC CASSLRDSGFSYNEQFF
16 TRBJ2-7 NA TRBV12-5 NA TGTGCTAGTGGTTTGGTACTGGGCCGGAATAAATACGAGCAGTACTTC CASGLVLGRNKYEQYF
13 TRBJ1-1 NA TRBV27 TRBD1 TGTGCCAGCAGTTTGACAGGGGGCACTGAAGCTTTCTTT CASSLTGGTEAFF
15 TRBJ2-2 NA TRBV9 TRBD2 TGTGCCAGCGTACCGGGACTAGCGCTGACCGGGGAGCTGTTTTTT CASVPGLALTGELFF
15 TRBJ1-5 NA TRBV6-6 NA TGTGCCAGCAGTCAAAGCCCCAATAGCAATCAGCCCCAGCATTTT CASSQSPNSNQPQHF
14 TRBJ2-3 NA TRBV28 NA TGTGCCAGCAGTTTATACAGGCACACAGATACGCAGTATTTT CASSLYRHTDTQYF
13 TRBJ2-3 once TRBV29-1 TRBD2 TGCAGTTACGGGACTAGCGGCGGCGATACGCAGTATTTT CSYGTSGGDTQYF
17 TRBJ1-5 NA TRBV10-3 NA TGTGCCATCAGTGACGTACGAGTGGAGGGGAGCAATCAGCCCCAGCATTTT CAISDVRVEGSNQPQHF
16 TRBJ1-1 NA TRBV4-1 NA TGCGCCAGCAGCCAAGAGGAAGGGCGGGGGAACACTGAAGCTTTCTTT CASSQEEGRGNTEAFF
13 TRBJ1-1 NA TRBV19 TRBD1 TGTGCCAGTAGTCGGACAGGGTTTCCTGAAGCTTTCTTT CASSRTGFPEAFF
13 TRBJ1-1 NA TRBV19 NA TGTGCCAGTAGTATGATGGGCGGGACTGAAGCTTTCTTT CASSMMGGTEAFF